This T cell receptor (beta chain) emerged from a study of Ad26.COV2.S vaccination and SARS-CoV-2 variants. Unmatched junction bases numbered 9, after V lost 4 bases and J lost 6 bases. Germline lookup yields CDR1 GTSNPN and CDR2 SVGIG (reference sequence). This CDR3 region has 14 residues. Findings and caveats of the study: Spike-specific TCR breadth ran higher among vaccine recipients than placebo recipients. Spike-specific responses of CD8+ and CD4+ T cells were reported to display substantial breadth after vaccination. Across vaccine and placebo recipients, the breadth of non-spike TCRs was similar.

Concerning this clone itself: The antigen remains unidentified.

The table came from immunoSEQ multiplex PCR; TCRdb's copy has only in-frame clones and leaves some out. The sample includes some 180,000 clones, approximately 90% of them seen just once. The chain uses TRBV30 and TRBJ1-1; 9 bases match TRBD1. Source: peripheral blood, taken after recovery from COVID-19. This receptor was obtained from a human donor who had recovered from COVID-19. CDR3 protein: CAWTHRGHGAEAFF. CDR3 in DNA: TGTGCCTGGACACACAGGGGGCATGGGGCTGAAGCTTTCTTT.